This entry describes one TCR beta chain. Its antigen is unidentified. The junction shows a germline mismatch at one end, possibly a read error. Positive CCR7 selection of CD45RO-negative cells yielded the naive CD8 cells, and terminally differentiated effector memory CD45RA+ cells were excluded. Everyone who donated was a Caucasian adult who lived in Nashville, Tennessee. This entry is derived from a study of shared clonotypes between healthy human individuals. Whole-study findings and limits: Relative to their counterparts shared across all four donors, non-shared clonotypes exhibited diminished generation probabilities. Sorted-subset sequencing was shown by rarefaction to be incomplete despite large depth.

The material for each subset, its genomic DNA, was split evenly across several immunoSEQ plates. Using immunoSEQ multiplex PCR, the repertoire was profiled, and TCRdb retains in-frame clones only, with some absent. Counted here are about 2.1 million clones, just over 90% occurring once; the ten biggest clones make up roughly 1.7%. The sequenced material came from naive CD8+ T cells from PBMCs. The sequence was collected from a man between 18 and 35 years old in good health. Some clones in this sample may be carry-over from other donors' samples.

This chain's CDR3 is CASSPGRSDEQYF. The CDR3 DNA is TGTGCCAGCAGTCCGGGTCGCTCCGACGAGCAGTACTTC. This chain connects TRBV27 to TRBJ2-7, with D unresolved. Germline V gives CDR1 MNHEY, CDR2 SMNVEV (reference sequence). The CDR3 is 13 residues long.